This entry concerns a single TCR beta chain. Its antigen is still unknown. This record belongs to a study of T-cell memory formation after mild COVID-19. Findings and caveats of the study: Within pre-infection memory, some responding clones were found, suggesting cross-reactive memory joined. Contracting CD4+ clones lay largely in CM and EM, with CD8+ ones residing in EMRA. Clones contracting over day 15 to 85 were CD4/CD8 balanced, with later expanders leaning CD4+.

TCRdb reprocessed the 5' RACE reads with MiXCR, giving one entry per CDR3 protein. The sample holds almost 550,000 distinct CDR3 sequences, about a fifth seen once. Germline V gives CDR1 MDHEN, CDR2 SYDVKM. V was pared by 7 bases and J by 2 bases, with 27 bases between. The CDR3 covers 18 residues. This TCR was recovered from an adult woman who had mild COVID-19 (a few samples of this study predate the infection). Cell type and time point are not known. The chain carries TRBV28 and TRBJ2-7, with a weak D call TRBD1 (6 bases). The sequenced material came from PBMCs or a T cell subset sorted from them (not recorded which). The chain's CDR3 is CASIPGAGSPLTPYEQYF. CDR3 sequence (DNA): TGTGCCAGCATCCCAGGGGCAGGATCGCCTTTGACCCCCTACGAGCAGTACTTC.